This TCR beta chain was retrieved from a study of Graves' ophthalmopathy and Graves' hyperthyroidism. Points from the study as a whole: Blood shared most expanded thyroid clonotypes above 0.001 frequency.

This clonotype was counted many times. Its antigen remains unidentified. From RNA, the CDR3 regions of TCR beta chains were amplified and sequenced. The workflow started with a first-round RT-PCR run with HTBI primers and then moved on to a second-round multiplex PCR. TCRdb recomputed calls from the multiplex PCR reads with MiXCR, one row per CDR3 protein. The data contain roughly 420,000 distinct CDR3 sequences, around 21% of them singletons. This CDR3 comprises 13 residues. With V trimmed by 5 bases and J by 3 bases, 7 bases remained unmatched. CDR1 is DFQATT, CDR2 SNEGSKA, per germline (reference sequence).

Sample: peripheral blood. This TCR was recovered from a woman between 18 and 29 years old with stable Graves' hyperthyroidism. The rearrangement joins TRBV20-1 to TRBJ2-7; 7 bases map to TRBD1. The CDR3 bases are TGCAGTGCTGACAGGGTGGGGGTCTACGAGCAGTACTTC. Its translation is CSADRVGVYEQYF.